This entry is about one TCR beta chain. Its antigen is not known. RNA transcripts provided the source from which TCR beta CDR3 regions were amplified. Primed by the HTBI set, a first-round RT-PCR was run on the TCR CDR3. TCRdb passed the multiplex PCR reads through MiXCR, listing each CDR3 protein once. This sample has 150,000 to 200,000 distinct CDR3 sequences; about 15% occur once, and the top ten carry about 31%. The record originates from a study of T cells in Graves' hyperthyroidism and ophthalmopathy. Study conclusions and caveats: A 13 V-J model separated ophthalmopathy from stable hyperthyroidism. Among clonotypes expanded in thyroid above 0.001, most were also found in blood.

Diagnosis of hyperthyroidism was new in patients aged 18 to 65, and its duration was under 2 months. Clinical symptoms, serum thyroxine and TRAb, thyroid ultrasound and orbital computed tomography were used for the diagnoses. Germline values: CDR1 SGHTA, CDR2 FQGNSA. The junction had 12 bases not matched to a gene; V was cut back by 5 bases and J by 8 bases. This CDR3 is built from 16 residues. The sequencing sample was made of blood. The TCR originated in a woman aged 45 to 65 with Graves' hyperthyroidism. The chain links TRBV7-2 to TRBJ2-1; 10 nucleotides line up with TRBD2. The CDR3 nucleotides are TGTGCCAGCAGCCAAACGACTAGCGGGCCTGGGGATGAGCAGTTCTTC. The encoded protein is CASSQTTSGPGDEQFF.